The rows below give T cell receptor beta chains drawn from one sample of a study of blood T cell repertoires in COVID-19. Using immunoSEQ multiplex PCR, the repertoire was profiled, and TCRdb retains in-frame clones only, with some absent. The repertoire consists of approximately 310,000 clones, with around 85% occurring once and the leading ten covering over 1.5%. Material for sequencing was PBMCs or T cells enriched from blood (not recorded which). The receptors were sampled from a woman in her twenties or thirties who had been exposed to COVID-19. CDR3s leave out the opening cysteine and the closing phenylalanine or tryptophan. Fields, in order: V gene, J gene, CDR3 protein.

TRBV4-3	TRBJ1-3	ASSQSGHLSGNTIY
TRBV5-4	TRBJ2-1	ASSPEAGAAYNEQF
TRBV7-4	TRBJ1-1	AATDRYTEAF
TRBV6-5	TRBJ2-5	ASSWGEQETQY
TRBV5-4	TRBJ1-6	ASSFQAGTDNSPLH
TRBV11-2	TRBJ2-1	AVAGPPSYNEQF
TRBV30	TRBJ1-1	AWSWGGSNTEAF
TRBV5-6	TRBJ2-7	ASSFGLAGGGEQY
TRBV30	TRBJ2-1	AWSVYGGSSYNEQF
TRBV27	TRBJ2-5	ASSHRGMAETQY
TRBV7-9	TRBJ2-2	ASSSSGGATGELF
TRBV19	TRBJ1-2	ASRPTFPEGYT
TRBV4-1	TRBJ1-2	ASSQVVRRAYGYT
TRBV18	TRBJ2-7	ASSLYLAGGDEQY
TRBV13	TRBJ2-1	ASSLPFIAGGEQF
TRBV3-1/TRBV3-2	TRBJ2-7	ASSQGGLTRQY
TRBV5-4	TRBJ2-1	ASSSPSGGVHEQF
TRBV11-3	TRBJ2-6	ASSLQGTGANVLT
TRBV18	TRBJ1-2	ASSRETDSNYGYT
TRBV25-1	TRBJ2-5	ASSEKGARETQY
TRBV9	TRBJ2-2	ASSVELLAGELF
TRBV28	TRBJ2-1	ASSPSGGTSYNEQF
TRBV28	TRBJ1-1	ASSLDRRTAF
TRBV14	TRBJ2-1	ASSRKGGHYNEQF
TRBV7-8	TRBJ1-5	ASSLGGWTGNSNQPQH
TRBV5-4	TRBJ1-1	ASSHDRLYTEAF
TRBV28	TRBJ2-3	ASSFGGGATDTQY
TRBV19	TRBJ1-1	ASSPGFTEAF
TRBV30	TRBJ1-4	AWKGAGRRNEKLF
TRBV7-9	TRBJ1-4	ASSPGRGQEKEKLF
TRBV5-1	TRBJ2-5	ASSLGLGRTSKTQY
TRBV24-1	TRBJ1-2	ATSDHGLTLEEYGYT
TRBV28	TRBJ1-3	ASSLGTARRTIY
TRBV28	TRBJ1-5	ASRTYRDSFNQPQH
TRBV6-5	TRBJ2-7	ASSWTEDYEQY
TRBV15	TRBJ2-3	ATSRDLARVSTDTQY
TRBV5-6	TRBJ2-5	ASSGTGEFGETQY
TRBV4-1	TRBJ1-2	ASSSSIGVQGYT
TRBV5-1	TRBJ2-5	ASSLDGRQAETQY
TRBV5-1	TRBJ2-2	ASSSGTANTGELF
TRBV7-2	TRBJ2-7	ASSLESSGRKTYEQY
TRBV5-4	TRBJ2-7	ASSFLGLIEQY
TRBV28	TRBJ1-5	ASDRTPYNQPQH
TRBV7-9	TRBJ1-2	ASSPGRDRQNYGYT
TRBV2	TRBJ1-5	ASRGQGTGSNQPQH
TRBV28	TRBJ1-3	ASSPQYVGNTIY
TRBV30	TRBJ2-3	AWSSGFPDTQY
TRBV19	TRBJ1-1	ASSMGPRQGGSNTEAF
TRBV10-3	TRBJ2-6	AISESGGGVAGANVLT
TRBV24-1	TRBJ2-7	ATSDGQFYEQY
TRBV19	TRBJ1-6	ASTGSYNSPLH
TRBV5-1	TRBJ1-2	ASSPHGQGASGYT
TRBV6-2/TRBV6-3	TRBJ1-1	ASSFSPGRGNTEAF